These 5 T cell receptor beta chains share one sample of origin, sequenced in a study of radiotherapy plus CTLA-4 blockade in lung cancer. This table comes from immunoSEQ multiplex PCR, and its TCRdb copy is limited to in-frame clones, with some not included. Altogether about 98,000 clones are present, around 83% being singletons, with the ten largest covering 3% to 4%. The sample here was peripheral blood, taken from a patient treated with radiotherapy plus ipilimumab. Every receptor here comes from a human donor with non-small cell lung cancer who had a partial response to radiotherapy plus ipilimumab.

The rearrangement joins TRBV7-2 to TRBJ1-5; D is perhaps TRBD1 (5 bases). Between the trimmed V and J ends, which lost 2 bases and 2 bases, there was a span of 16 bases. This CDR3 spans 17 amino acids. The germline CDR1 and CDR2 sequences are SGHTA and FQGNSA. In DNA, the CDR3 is TGTGCCAGCAGCTTAACGGCCAGGGCATTCGGCAATCAGCCCCAGCATTTT. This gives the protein CASSLTARAFGNQPQHF.

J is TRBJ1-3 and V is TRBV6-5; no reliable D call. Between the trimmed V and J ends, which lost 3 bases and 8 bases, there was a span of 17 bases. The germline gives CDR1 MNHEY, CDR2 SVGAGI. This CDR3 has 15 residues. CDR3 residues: CASSYSNSLSDTIYF. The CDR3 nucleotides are TGTGCCAGCAGTTATTCCAACAGTTTATCGGACACCATATATTTT.

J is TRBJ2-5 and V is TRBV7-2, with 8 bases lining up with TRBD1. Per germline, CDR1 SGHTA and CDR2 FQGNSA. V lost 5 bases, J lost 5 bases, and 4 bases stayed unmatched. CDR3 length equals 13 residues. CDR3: CASSRTGMETQYF. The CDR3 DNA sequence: TGTGCCAGCAGCCGGACAGGGATGGAGACCCAGTACTTC.

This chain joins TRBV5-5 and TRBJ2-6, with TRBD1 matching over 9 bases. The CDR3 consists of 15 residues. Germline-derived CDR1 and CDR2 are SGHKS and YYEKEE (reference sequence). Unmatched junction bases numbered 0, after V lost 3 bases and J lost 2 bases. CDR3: CASSWTGAGANVLTF. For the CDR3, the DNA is TGTGCCAGCAGCTGGACAGGGGCTGGGGCCAACGTCCTGACTTTC.

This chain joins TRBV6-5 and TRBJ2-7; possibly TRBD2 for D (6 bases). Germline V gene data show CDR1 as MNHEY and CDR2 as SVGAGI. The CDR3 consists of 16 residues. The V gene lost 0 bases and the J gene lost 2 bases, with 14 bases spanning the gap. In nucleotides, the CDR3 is TGTGCCAGCAGTTACTCGATGGGGCGGGACCCCTACGAGCAGTACTTC. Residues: CASSYSMGRDPYEQYF.